The rows below give T cell receptor beta chains drawn from one sample of a study of response to subunit inactivated influenza vaccine. TCRdb called the RT-PCR reads again in MiXCR, with one record for every CDR3 protein. The sample contains about 530,000 distinct CDR3 sequences, under 15% of which appear only once. The input for sequencing was PBMCs from blood, taken about 40 days after vaccination. These receptors all stem from a man between 45 and 60 years old who received an inactivated influenza vaccine. CDR3s include the opening cysteine and the closing phenylalanine or tryptophan. Fields, in order: clone size, D gene, CDR3 length, V gene, J gene, CDR3 DNA, CDR3 protein. D genes are given only for firm matches. A row's size may be missing; if present it is once, few, many or a size class.

clone size: NA; D gene: NA; CDR3 length: 15; V gene: TRBV20-1; J gene: TRBJ1-6; CDR3 DNA: TGCAGTGCTAGAGGGACGGGGCGGGGGCATTCACCCCTCCACTTT; CDR3 protein: CSARGTGRGHSPLHF
clone size: few; D gene: NA; CDR3 length: 13; V gene: TRBV12-3/TRBV12-4; J gene: TRBJ1-5; CDR3 DNA: TGTGCCAGCAGTTTGGACAGACTCCAGCCCCAGCATTTT; CDR3 protein: CASSLDRLQPQHF
clone size: few; D gene: NA; CDR3 length: 15; V gene: TRBV19; J gene: TRBJ2-1; CDR3 DNA: TGTGCCAGTTCCATGTTAGTGGGGTCATACAATGAGCAGTTCTTC; CDR3 protein: CASSMLVGSYNEQFF
clone size: few; D gene: NA; CDR3 length: 19; V gene: TRBV4-3; J gene: TRBJ1-1; CDR3 DNA: TGCGCCAGCAGCCAAGGTACAGGGACGGATTTACTCGTGAACACTGAAGCTTTCTTT; CDR3 protein: CASSQGTGTDLLVNTEAFF
clone size: NA; D gene: TRBD1; CDR3 length: 15; V gene: TRBV11-2; J gene: TRBJ2-5; CDR3 DNA: TGTGCCAGCAGCTGGTCGGGACAGGAGAAAGAGACCCAGTACTTC; CDR3 protein: CASSWSGQEKETQYF
clone size: few; D gene: NA; CDR3 length: 17; V gene: TRBV12-3/TRBV12-4; J gene: TRBJ1-3; CDR3 DNA: TGTGCCAGCAGTTCCCTGACAGGATACGATCCTGGAAACACCATATATTTT; CDR3 protein: CASSSLTGYDPGNTIYF
clone size: NA; D gene: NA; CDR3 length: 12; V gene: TRBV18; J gene: TRBJ2-7; CDR3 DNA: TGTGCCAGCTCACCGGTGCTCTACGAGCAGTACTTC; CDR3 protein: CASSPVLYEQYF
clone size: NA; D gene: TRBD2; CDR3 length: 14; V gene: TRBV12-3/TRBV12-4; J gene: TRBJ2-7; CDR3 DNA: TGTGCCAGCAGTTTAGCACTAGCGGCCTACGAGCAGTACTTC; CDR3 protein: CASSLALAAYEQYF
clone size: NA; D gene: NA; CDR3 length: 16; V gene: TRBV7-9; J gene: TRBJ2-3; CDR3 DNA: TGTGCCAGCAGCGTACTGACAGGAGGCAGCACAGATACGCAGTATTTT; CDR3 protein: CASSVLTGGSTDTQYF
clone size: few; D gene: NA; CDR3 length: 16; V gene: TRBV20-1; J gene: TRBJ2-3; CDR3 DNA: TGCAGTGCCAAAAACCTAGCCAGGGGGGTTCCCGATACGCAGTATTTT; CDR3 protein: CSAKNLARGVPDTQYF
clone size: few; D gene: NA; CDR3 length: 14; V gene: TRBV10-3; J gene: TRBJ1-2; CDR3 DNA: TGTGCCATCAGTGAAGCCGGGCCCGGTTATGGCTACACCTTC; CDR3 protein: CAISEAGPGYGYTF
clone size: few; D gene: TRBD1; CDR3 length: 15; V gene: TRBV7-9; J gene: TRBJ2-1; CDR3 DNA: TGTGCCAGCAGCCCCCAGACAGGGGTCTACAATGAGCAGTTCTTC; CDR3 protein: CASSPQTGVYNEQFF
clone size: few; D gene: TRBD1; CDR3 length: 15; V gene: TRBV12-3/TRBV12-4; J gene: TRBJ1-2; CDR3 DNA: TGTGCCAGCAGAGGGGACAGCGGGGTCAACTATGGCTACACCTTC; CDR3 protein: CASRGDSGVNYGYTF
clone size: NA; D gene: NA; CDR3 length: 14; V gene: TRBV6-1; J gene: TRBJ1-1; CDR3 DNA: TGTGCCAGCAGTGAATGGTACAGCTCCACTGAAGCTTTCTTT; CDR3 protein: CASSEWYSSTEAFF
clone size: NA; D gene: TRBD2; CDR3 length: 18; V gene: TRBV29-1; J gene: TRBJ2-1; CDR3 DNA: TGCAGCGTCACCCGGACTAGCGGGCCACCGAGCTCCTACAATGAGCAGTTCTTC; CDR3 protein: CSVTRTSGPPSSYNEQFF
clone size: few; D gene: TRBD1; CDR3 length: 14; V gene: TRBV28; J gene: TRBJ2-7; CDR3 DNA: TGTGCCACCACACTTAGTACAGGGGGCTACGAGCAGTACTTC; CDR3 protein: CATTLSTGGYEQYF
clone size: few; D gene: NA; CDR3 length: 15; V gene: TRBV7-2; J gene: TRBJ1-1; CDR3 DNA: TGTGCCAGCAGCTTAATCGGGCGGGTGGGCACTGAAGCTTTCTTT; CDR3 protein: CASSLIGRVGTEAFF
clone size: few; D gene: TRBD2; CDR3 length: 16; V gene: TRBV27; J gene: TRBJ2-3; CDR3 DNA: TGTGCCAGCAGATTCCTAGCGGAAACTGCCACAGATACGCAGTATTTT; CDR3 protein: CASRFLAETATDTQYF
clone size: NA; D gene: NA; CDR3 length: 12; V gene: TRBV10-3; J gene: TRBJ1-1; CDR3 DNA: TGTGCCATCAGTGACCTGAACACTGAAGCTTTCTTT; CDR3 protein: CAISDLNTEAFF
clone size: NA; D gene: NA; CDR3 length: 17; V gene: TRBV5-1; J gene: TRBJ2-7; CDR3 DNA: TGCGCCAGCAGCTTGGACCGTGGGGCCAGGGAAGGTTACGAGCAGTACTTC; CDR3 protein: CASSLDRGAREGYEQYF
clone size: NA; D gene: NA; CDR3 length: 12; V gene: TRBV18; J gene: TRBJ2-3; CDR3 DNA: TGTGCCAGCTCCGACGCGGTGGATACGCAGTATTTT; CDR3 protein: CASSDAVDTQYF
clone size: few; D gene: NA; CDR3 length: 12; V gene: TRBV6-6; J gene: TRBJ1-2; CDR3 DNA: TGTGCCAGCAGTTACCCCGGGGGTAGCTACACCTTC; CDR3 protein: CASSYPGGSYTF
clone size: NA; D gene: NA; CDR3 length: 15; V gene: TRBV15; J gene: TRBJ1-1; CDR3 DNA: TGTGCCACCAGCAGAGGACTCCAGGGGCTGACTGAAGCTTTCTTT; CDR3 protein: CATSRGLQGLTEAFF
clone size: few; D gene: NA; CDR3 length: 13; V gene: TRBV6-5; J gene: TRBJ1-1; CDR3 DNA: TGTGCCAGCAGTCATCGAGCCCGTTCTGAAGCTTTCTTT; CDR3 protein: CASSHRARSEAFF
clone size: few; D gene: NA; CDR3 length: 16; V gene: TRBV4-3; J gene: TRBJ1-1; CDR3 DNA: TGCGCCAGCAGCCAAGGGTCAGGGCTGGGGGACACTGAAGCTTTCTTT; CDR3 protein: CASSQGSGLGDTEAFF
clone size: NA; D gene: NA; CDR3 length: 16; V gene: TRBV7-9; J gene: TRBJ2-2; CDR3 DNA: TGTGCCAGCAGCTTCCCGGACTACCTGAACACCGGGGAGCTGTTTTTT; CDR3 protein: CASSFPDYLNTGELFF
clone size: NA; D gene: TRBD1; CDR3 length: 19; V gene: TRBV5-6; J gene: TRBJ2-7; CDR3 DNA: TGTGCCAGCAGCTTTAGGGTTTCCCCCCGGACAGGAAGGAGGTACGAGCAGTACTTC; CDR3 protein: CASSFRVSPRTGRRYEQYF
clone size: few; D gene: NA; CDR3 length: 19; V gene: TRBV4-3; J gene: TRBJ1-4; CDR3 DNA: TGCGCCAGCAGCCAAGCGAGGTTCGGGAGGCAAGTGGCTAATGAAAAACTGTTTTTT; CDR3 protein: CASSQARFGRQVANEKLFF
clone size: NA; D gene: TRBD1; CDR3 length: 14; V gene: TRBV20-1; J gene: TRBJ2-3; CDR3 DNA: TGCAGTGCTAGTGGCCAGGGGGCAACAGATACGCAGTATTTT; CDR3 protein: CSASGQGATDTQYF
clone size: few; D gene: NA; CDR3 length: 13; V gene: TRBV4-2; J gene: TRBJ2-3; CDR3 DNA: TGTGCCAGCAGCCAGGGTGTAGAAGGGTCGCAGTATTTT; CDR3 protein: CASSQGVEGSQYF
clone size: few; D gene: NA; CDR3 length: 12; V gene: TRBV7-2; J gene: TRBJ1-5; CDR3 DNA: TGTGCCAGCAGCCTTCCTTCTCAGCCCCAGCATTTT; CDR3 protein: CASSLPSQPQHF
clone size: NA; D gene: NA; CDR3 length: 15; V gene: TRBV7-2; J gene: TRBJ1-5; CDR3 DNA: TGTGCCAGCAGCTCGAGTGCTAATAGCAATCAGCCCCAGCATTTT; CDR3 protein: CASSSSANSNQPQHF
clone size: NA; D gene: NA; CDR3 length: 16; V gene: TRBV9; J gene: TRBJ2-7; CDR3 DNA: TGTGCCAGCAGCTACGGACAGGGGCCGGGGGGGTACGAGCAGTACTTC; CDR3 protein: CASSYGQGPGGYEQYF
clone size: NA; D gene: NA; CDR3 length: 12; V gene: TRBV19; J gene: TRBJ2-3; CDR3 DNA: TGTGCCAGTAGTATTAGGGGACCAGCGCAGTATTTT; CDR3 protein: CASSIRGPAQYF
clone size: NA; D gene: TRBD2; CDR3 length: 15; V gene: TRBV28; J gene: TRBJ2-1; CDR3 DNA: TGTGCCAGCAGCTATAGCGGGAGGGCCCTCAATGAGCAGTTCTTC; CDR3 protein: CASSYSGRALNEQFF
clone size: once; D gene: NA; CDR3 length: 11; V gene: TRBV7-9; J gene: TRBJ2-7; CDR3 DNA: TGTTCCAGCAGCCGGTCCTACGAGCAGTACTTC; CDR3 protein: CSSSRSYEQYF
clone size: NA; D gene: NA; CDR3 length: 14; V gene: TRBV7-2; J gene: TRBJ2-3; CDR3 DNA: TGTGCCAGCAGCTCGCAAGCTAGGGAGGATACGCAGTATTTT; CDR3 protein: CASSSQAREDTQYF
clone size: many; D gene: NA; CDR3 length: 16; V gene: TRBV5-1; J gene: TRBJ2-3; CDR3 DNA: TGCGCCAGCAGCTTGGATAGGACGGGGATGGGAGATACGCAGTATTTT; CDR3 protein: CASSLDRTGMGDTQYF
clone size: few; D gene: TRBD1; CDR3 length: 14; V gene: TRBV5-5; J gene: TRBJ2-3; CDR3 DNA: TGTGCCAGCAGCTTGACACAGGGGGCGGATACGCAGTATTTT; CDR3 protein: CASSLTQGADTQYF
clone size: NA; D gene: TRBD2; CDR3 length: 15; V gene: TRBV20-1; J gene: TRBJ2-5; CDR3 DNA: TGCAGTGCTAGAGTCACTAGCGGGAGTTTAGAGACCCAGTACTTC; CDR3 protein: CSARVTSGSLETQYF
clone size: few; D gene: NA; CDR3 length: 13; V gene: TRBV24-1; J gene: TRBJ2-7; CDR3 DNA: TGTGCCACCAGTGACCCAGGGATTCAAGAGCAGTACTTC; CDR3 protein: CATSDPGIQEQYF
clone size: few; D gene: NA; CDR3 length: 14; V gene: TRBV13; J gene: TRBJ2-7; CDR3 DNA: TGTGCCAGCAGCCCCGGAAGGGGTAACTACGAGCAGTACTTC; CDR3 protein: CASSPGRGNYEQYF